This T cell receptor beta chain was recorded in a study of shared clonotypes between healthy human individuals. A few counts support this clone. As yet, its antigen is unknown. The sample holds other DNA sequences that translate to the same CDR3. CD45RO negativity and positive selection for CCR7 defined naive CD8 cells, a population that excluded terminally differentiated effector memory CD45RA+ cells. CDR3 length: 14 residues. Per germline, CDR1 MNHEY and CDR2 SMNVEV (reference sequence). Trimming cost V 5 bases and J 1 base, with 9 bases left between them. General study findings and limits: Among donors, the sharing of clonotypes was expected to be influenced by sequencing depth. Non-shared clonotypes were found to have lower generation probabilities than the clonotypes that were shared by all four of the sorted-subset donors. Memory subsets generally showed lower estimated richness than naive subsets.

Every subset had its genomic DNA shared out evenly among several immunoSEQ plates. Here immunoSEQ multiplex PCR was the method, and the copy in TCRdb shows in-frame clones only, minus some. The sample contains some 600,000 clones, roughly 95% of which appear only once. This sequence originates from a woman in her twenties or thirties in good health. The chain links TRBV27 to TRBJ1-5; a possible D gene is TRBD1 (5 bases). Input material: naive CD8+ T cells sorted from blood. CDR3 DNA: TGTGCCAGCAGTCTAAGGGACAGCAATCAGCCCCAGCATTTT. Translation gives CASSLRDSNQPQHF.